This T cell receptor beta chain derives from a study of shared clonotypes between healthy human individuals. Libraries were prepared by immunoSEQ multiplex PCR; TCRdb keeps only in-frame clonotypes and omits some of them. There are roughly 520,000 clones in the sample; about 96% occur only once, and about 0.068% lies in the top ten. V was clipped by 0 bases and J by 3 bases, with 15 bases between them. Germline V lookup: CDR1 SGHVS, CDR2 FQNEAQ. This CDR3 is built from 17 residues. The receptor was derived from a young woman in good health. This chain uses TRBV7-8 with TRBJ1-5, with D possibly TRBD1 on 5 matching bases. Sequenced input: naive CD4+ T cells sorted from blood. Subset meaning: CD45RA+ positively selected. Here the CDR3 reads CASSLAGAATSNQPQHF. In DNA form, the CDR3 reads TGTGCCAGCAGCTTAGCAGGGGCAGCCACATCCAATCAGCCCCAGCATTTT.